The entry that follows covers one T cell receptor (beta chain) sequence. The CDR3 runs 13 residues. V shed 8 bases and J 6 bases; nucleotides not matched to a gene: 8. Germline-derived CDR1 and CDR2 are MDHEN and SYDVKM. Libraries were prepared by immunoSEQ multiplex PCR; TCRdb keeps only in-frame clonotypes and omits some of them. The sample lists approximately 200,000 clones; about 85% were seen once. The sample comes from a study of blood T cell repertoires in COVID-19. The chain recombines TRBV28 with TRBJ2-3; 7 bases are shared with TRBD2. The receptor was derived from a woman between 40 and 55 years old with COVID-19, enrolled during active disease. Sequencing was performed on peripheral blood. The CDR3 reads CASYSRGWDTQYF. CDR3 sequence (DNA): TGTGCCAGCTATTCGCGGGGGTGGGATACGCAGTATTTT.